These 21 T cell receptor beta chains came from one sample sequenced in a study of Graves' ophthalmopathy and Graves' hyperthyroidism. Researchers took RNA transcripts and amplified TCR beta CDR3 regions from them. The library came from an HTBI-primed first-round RT-PCR and a second-round multiplex PCR. Via MiXCR, TCRdb re-called the multiplex PCR reads, giving one row per CDR3 protein. The data show 400,000 to 500,000 distinct CDR3 sequences, around 21% seen once. The sequenced sample consisted of peripheral blood. Source of these receptors: a woman aged 18 to 35 with stable Graves' hyperthyroidism.

This clonotype was detected many times. This chain joins TRBV20-1 and TRBJ2-2; D might be TRBD1 or TRBD2, each matching 5 bases. V lost 4 bases, J lost 2 bases, and 11 bases lay in between. The germline V gene has CDR1 DFQATT and CDR2 SNEGSKA (reference sequence). The CDR3 extends over 14 amino acids. This chain's CDR3 is CSATRGPNTGELFF. DNA for the CDR3: TGCAGTGCTACCCGGGGACCAAACACCGGGGAGCTGTTTTTT.

There are many counts of this clonotype. The V gene is TRBV28, the J gene TRBJ2-7; TRBD2 agrees at 9 bases. The V gene's germline CDR1 is MDHEN and CDR2 SYDVKM. V shed 2 bases, J shed 3 bases, and the junction held 11 bases outside the gene matches. The CDR3 spans 17 residues. CDR3 sequence: CASSLIPSGALDYEQYF. The DNA for the CDR3 is TGTGCCAGCAGTTTAATCCCTAGCGGGGCGCTAGACTACGAGCAGTACTTC.

This clonotype was seen many times. The chain links TRBV12-3 or TRBV12-4 to TRBJ1-1; D possibly corresponds to TRBD1 (5 bases). V gave up 6 bases and J gave up 1 base, with 21 bases separating them. This CDR3 has 17 residues. The DNA of the CDR3 is TGTGCCAGCAGCTTTGACGGCCGCAGGGTAGCGAACACTGAAGCTTTCTTT. Encoded protein: CASSFDGRRVANTEAFF.

Turning to this clonotype: This may be a read error: a much more frequent sequence differs by one nucleotide. The conserved phenylalanine or tryptophan is not found at the CDR3 terminus, so this likely reflects a read error. The chain recombines TRBV27 with TRBJ2-7, with a weak D call TRBD2 (6 bases). The CDR3 is made up of 15 amino acids. Trimming removed 6 bases from V and 3 bases from J, with 18 bases in between. Germline CDR1 and CDR2: MNHEY and SMNVEV (reference sequence). The CDR3 reads CASSQGGSGLYEQYL. The CDR3 DNA sequence: TGTGCCAGCAGCCAAGGCGGTAGCGGACTCTACGAGCAGTACTTG.

This clonotype was observed at least ten times. The genes are TRBV11-2 and TRBJ1-6; 8 bases fit TRBD1. Germline V gene sequence: CDR1 SGHAT, CDR2 FQNNGV. Trimming removed 6 bases from V and 9 bases from J; junction bases left unmatched: 10. The CDR3 has 15 amino acids. The chain's CDR3 is CASRSPGGRSSPLHF. CDR3 coding DNA: TGTGCCAGCAGGAGTCCAGGGGGCAGGAGTTCACCCCTCCACTTT.

This clonotype has ten or more counts. The V gene is TRBV7-9, the J gene TRBJ1-1; D is unresolved. The CDR3 is made up of 13 amino acids. Germline assignment: CDR1 SEHNR and CDR2 FQNEAQ (reference sequence). V was shortened by 4 bases and J by 0 bases, with 6 bases between the two germline ends. The CDR3 is CASSSRVNTEAFF. The CDR3 coding sequence is TGTGCCAGCAGCTCAAGGGTGAACACTGAAGCTTTCTTT.

The J gene is TRBJ2-7, the V gene TRBV20-1; the D gene is possibly TRBD1 (6 bases). Between the trimmed V and J ends, which lost 6 bases and 1 base, there was a span of 13 bases. The CDR3 length is 13 residues. CDR1 and CDR2 (germline): DFQATT, SNEGSKA (reference sequence). Here the CDR3 DNA reads TGCAGTGCCAGGGGTGGCGTTTCCTACGAGCAGTACTTC. This codes for CSARGGVSYEQYF.

In nucleotides, the CDR3 is TGCAGTGTCGTCAGCCGCGGCTCCTACTACGAGCAGTACTTC. Translation gives CSVVSRGSYYEQYF. The V call is TRBV20-1, the J call TRBJ2-7; no reliable D call. The length of the CDR3 is 14 residues. Germline V gives CDR1 DFQATT, CDR2 SNEGSKA (reference sequence). Deletions cut 7 bases from V and 3 bases from J, with 19 bases between.

This clonotype was observed a handful of times. The gene calls are TRBV6-5 and TRBJ1-2; 7 bases match TRBD1. Germline lookup yields CDR1 MNHEY and CDR2 SVGAGI. The CDR3 runs 13 residues. The V gene end was trimmed by 2 bases and the J gene end by 8 bases; junction bases not matched to a gene: 5. CDR3 residues: CASSYEGALGYTF. CDR3 bases: TGTGCCAGCAGTTACGAGGGGGCGTTAGGCTACACCTTC.

V gene TRBV28 combines with J gene TRBJ2-7, with TRBD2 as a possible D gene (6 bases). The V end was cut by 8 bases, the J end by 0 bases, with 14 bases between. The germline CDR1 and CDR2 sequences are MDHEN and SYDVKM. The CDR3 has 14 amino acids. The CDR3 coding sequence is TGTGCCAGCGGAGAGGCGGGAAACTCCTACGAGCAGTACTTC. It codes for CASGEAGNSYEQYF.

This clonotype was recorded at least ten times. The chain couples TRBV2 to TRBJ2-7; 9 bases align to TRBD1. V was clipped by 6 bases and J by 2 bases; unmatched bases: 8. Looked up from germline, CDR1 is SNHLY and CDR2 is FYNNEI. The CDR3 has 15 amino acids. The CDR3 nucleotides are TGTGCCAGCAGCGGACGGACAGGGGTGACCTACGAGCAGTACTTC. Its translation: CASSGRTGVTYEQYF.

This clonotype occurred many times. This rearrangement joins TRBV19 to TRBJ2-6; the D is unclear. The V and J ends lost 9 bases and 4 bases respectively, with 13 bases between them. Germline values: CDR1 LNHDA, CDR2 SQIVND (reference sequence). The CDR3 is made up of 14 amino acids. CDR3 DNA: TGTGCCAGGAGGCTTACCTCAGGGGCCAACGTCCTGACTTTC. It codes for CARRLTSGANVLTF.

This clonotype was seen repeatedly, ten times or more. The rearrangement uses TRBV20-1 and TRBJ1-1, with a possible D match to TRBD1 (6 bases). This CDR3 is built from 14 residues. CDR1 is DFQATT and CDR2 is SNEGSKA in the germline V gene (reference sequence). The V and J ends lost 3 bases and 5 bases respectively, with 16 bases between them. The CDR3 DNA sequence: TGCAGTGCTAGGGGGCCAGGGGTTATAACTGAAGCTTTCTTT. Amino acid sequence: CSARGPGVITEAFF.

This clonotype was found a few times. In DNA, the CDR3 is TGCGCCAGCAGCCCACCGACCGACTTTTACACTGAAGCTTTCTTT. Protein product: CASSPPTDFYTEAFF. The rearrangement links TRBV4-1 to TRBJ1-1; D unresolved. V was clipped by 4 bases and J by 3 bases, with 15 bases between them. Germline-derived CDR1 and CDR2 are MGHRA and YSYEKL. The CDR3 consists of 15 residues.

This clonotype was detected many times. V gene TRBV24-1 combines with J gene TRBJ1-6; 8 positions match TRBD1. The CDR3 sequence is 19 residues long. Trimming at V came to 5 bases and at J to 3 bases, leaving 14 bases not matched to a gene. Looked up from germline, CDR1 is KGHDR and CDR2 is SFDVKD. This CDR3 is CATSVETGDVYSYNSPLHF. Written as DNA, the CDR3 is TGTGCCACCAGTGTTGAGACAGGGGACGTCTACAGCTATAATTCACCCCTCCACTTT.

This clonotype was seen repeatedly, ten times or more. The chain carries TRBV6-5 and TRBJ1-1, with 8 bases lining up with TRBD1. The CDR3 runs 15 residues. Unmatched junction bases numbered 8, after V lost 2 bases and J lost 6 bases. In germline, CDR1 is MNHEY, CDR2 SVGAGI. Here the CDR3 DNA reads TGTGCCAGCAGTTACCATGGGACAGGACTCCCTGAAGCTTTCTTT. This sequence encodes CASSYHGTGLPEAFF.

This clonotype showed up many times. The chain couples TRBV20-1 to TRBJ1-2; D is unclear. The CDR3 runs to 10 residues. Germline V CDR1 and CDR2: DFQATT, SNEGSKA (reference sequence). Trimming cost V 7 bases and J 4 bases, with 7 bases left between them. The CDR3 nucleotides are TGCAGTGTAAGGGTCTATGGCTACACCTTC. This encodes CSVRVYGYTF.

This clonotype has a count of ten or more. The chain is built from TRBV18 and TRBJ2-6; D is uncertain. CDR1 and CDR2 from the germline V gene are KGHSH and LQKENI. The CDR3 is 15 residues long. Trimming took 0 bases from V and 0 from J, leaving 3 bases between them. The DNA of the CDR3 is TGTGCCAGCTCACCACCGAGCTCTGGGGCCAACGTCCTGACTTTC. It translates to CASSPPSSGANVLTF.

This clonotype has ten or more counts. The chain recombines TRBV6-2 or TRBV6-3 with TRBJ1-5; 9 bases are a match to TRBD1. Losses at the gene ends were 5 bases for V and 6 bases for J; bases not matched to a gene: 8. This CDR3 has 15 amino acids. The V gene's germline CDR1 is MNHEY and CDR2 SVGEGT. CDR3 protein: CASSPGDRDVQPQHF. Written as DNA, the CDR3 is TGTGCCAGCAGTCCGGGGGACAGGGACGTTCAGCCCCAGCATTTT.

Worth noting for this clonotype: A much bigger clone sits one base away, suggesting this may be a read error. This rearrangement joins TRBV13 to TRBJ2-7, with D unresolved. From germline, CDR1 is PRHDT and CDR2 FYEKMQ (reference sequence). This CDR3 is built from 14 residues. CDR3 coding DNA: TGTGCCTGCAGCTTAGCACGTGGCGGTTACGAGCAGTACTTC. Encoded protein: CACSLARGGYEQYF.

In this sample, this clonotype turned up many times. V and J are TRBV27 and TRBJ1-5; TRBD1 is a possible D gene (5 bases). CDR1 is MNHEY, CDR2 SMNVEV, per germline (reference sequence). The ends were cut back, 6 bases at V and 0 bases at J, with 12 bases in the middle. The CDR3 is 15 amino acids. The CDR3, as DNA: TGTGCCAGCAGGAACCAGGGAAATAGCAATCAGCCCCAGCATTTT. Translating gives CASRNQGNSNQPQHF.